A single sample gave rise to the 5 T cell receptor beta chains below, sequenced in a study of cytomegalovirus exposure and HLA in healthy donors. 13 Jbeta primers and 60 Vbeta primers were used for the PCR. The protocol was immunoSEQ multiplex PCR, while the TCRdb copy is restricted to in-frame clones and leaves out a portion. The sample lists 200,000 or so clones; around 79% were seen once. The sample taken for sequencing was PBMCs. The source of these receptors is a man aged 18-30 years in good health and CMV-seronegative.

The rearrangement joins TRBV30 to TRBJ1-3, with TRBD1 matching 9 bases. This CDR3 spans 20 amino acids. The germline gives CDR1 GTSNPN, CDR2 SVGIG (reference sequence). V shed 3 bases and J 0 bases; nucleotides not matched to a gene: 18. CDR3 sequence: CAWSPGQGPLGLRSGNTIYF. The CDR3 DNA sequence: TGTGCCTGGAGCCCGGGACAGGGCCCCCTGGGCCTCCGCTCTGGAAACACCATATATTTT.

The chain uses TRBV4-1 and TRBJ2-4; 10 bases line up with TRBD1. The germline V gene has CDR1 MGHRA and CDR2 YSYEKL. V was clipped by 1 base and J by 10 bases; unmatched bases: 7. The CDR3 consists of 15 residues. CDR3: CASSQAGTGDSIQYF. CDR3 nucleotide sequence: TGCGCCAGCAGCCAAGCCGGGACAGGGGATAGTATTCAGTACTTC.

The V and J genes are TRBV7-3 and TRBJ2-1; 9 positions agree with TRBD2. The J segment lost 2 bases and the V segment lost 2 bases, leaving 1 base of the junction unmatched. Germline values: CDR1 SGHTA, CDR2 FQGTGA. The CDR3 has 15 residues. For the CDR3, the DNA is TGTGCCAGCAGCTTAGGCGGGAGGGCCTACAATGAGCAGTTCTTC. Translated, it gives CASSLGGRAYNEQFF.

This sequence joins TRBV5-1 and TRBJ1-1; TRBD1 might be the D (6 bases). The CDR3 extends over 16 amino acids. V lost 4 bases, J lost 6 bases, and 22 bases lay in between. The germline V gene has CDR1 SGHRS and CDR2 YFSETQ. CDR3 sequence: CASSPGGAQSISEAFF. CDR3 DNA: TGCGCCAGCAGCCCCGGGGGGGCGCAAAGTATCTCTGAAGCTTTCTTT.

V and J are TRBV30 and TRBJ1-1, with TRBD1 as a possible D gene (5 bases). V was pared by 0 bases and J by 4 bases, with 24 bases between. Germline V CDR1 and CDR2: GTSNPN, SVGIG (reference sequence). The CDR3 sequence is 18 residues long. The CDR3 here is CAWSVRWTTATGGTEAFF. The DNA for the CDR3 is TGTGCCTGGAGTGTTCGTTGGACAACAGCGACCGGGGGCACTGAAGCTTTCTTT.